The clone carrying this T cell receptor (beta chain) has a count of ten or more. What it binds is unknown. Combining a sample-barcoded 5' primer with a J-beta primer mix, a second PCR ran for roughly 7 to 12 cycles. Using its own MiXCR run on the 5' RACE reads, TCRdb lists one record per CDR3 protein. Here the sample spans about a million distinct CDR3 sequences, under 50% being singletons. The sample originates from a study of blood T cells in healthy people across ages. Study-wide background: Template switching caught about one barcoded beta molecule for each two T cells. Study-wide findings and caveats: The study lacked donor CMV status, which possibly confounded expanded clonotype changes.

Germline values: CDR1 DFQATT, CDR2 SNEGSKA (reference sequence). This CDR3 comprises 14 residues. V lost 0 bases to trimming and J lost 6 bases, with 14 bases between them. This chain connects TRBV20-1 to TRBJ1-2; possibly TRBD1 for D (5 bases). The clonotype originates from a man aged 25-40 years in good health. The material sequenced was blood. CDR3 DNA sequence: TGCAGTGCTAGAGATAGTCGCAGGGTAAATGGCTACACCTTC. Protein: CSARDSRRVNGYTF.